Described below is a single T cell receptor (beta chain) sequence and its context. This clone appeared once. Its antigen target is currently unknown. Per-nucleotide qualities are absent, and no much larger clonotype sits a single base away. The germline V gene sets CDR1 to MDHEN and CDR2 to SYDVKM. The CDR3 runs 14 amino acids, cysteine and phenylalanine included. This entry keeps only the CDR3 DNA: 42 bases, framed from base 1. Unmatched junction bases come to 5, with V trimmed by 5 bases and J by 4 bases. The CDR3 regions of human TCRbeta chains were analyzed by immunosequencing. The original methods were these. TCRs in the repertoires were matched against a reference library of SARS-CoV-2-specific TCRs that had been generated with the MIRA antigen-specificity platform. Breadth meant the fraction of unique TCRs that were SARS-CoV-2-associated, whereas depth meant the fraction of total T cells that were SARS-CoV-2-associated. Using the MIRA data, each spike-specific TCR was mapped to the spike region that the TCR reacts to and placed in a CD4 or CD8 class. Log10-transformed breadth and depth values were compared by one-way ANOVA with Sidak's multiple comparisons tests. TCRdb limited this immuneACCESS table to in-frame rearrangements with V and J called. A share of clones is missing; checked studies link under half to unresolved V genes, and the rest is unexplained. V and J calls and clone size follow that table, whereas D and trimming were derived from the DNA. In this sample the table shows just over 150,000 clones, approximately 90% of which occur a single time. The leading ten clones occupy approximately 1.8% of the sample.

The time point label for this specimen denotes: baseline before first vaccination. The vaccinee samples were drawn from two UK trials, COV001 and COV002, one of which was a single-blind randomized controlled phase 2/3 trial testing AZD1222 (ChAdOx1 nCoV-19) in healthy adults. Trial participant PBMC samples were collected at day 0 and day 28 after the second dose for TCRbeta chain sequencing. This entry comes from a study of T cell responses to AZD1222 COVID-19 vaccine (dated by TCRdb to the early 2020s). With regard to the full study: Because spike-specific TCR depth and breadth did not differ between the two schedules, AZD1222 recipients who got a second dose at roughly 4 weeks were pooled with those who got a second dose at roughly 12 weeks. Trial participants were enrolled by age into subgroups of 18-55, 56-69 and 70-plus years, and roughly 160, 29 and 62 TCR-sequenced participants, respectively, were included in these subgroups. A total of 230 to 250 trial participants underwent TCR sequencing, of whom around 200 received two doses of AZD1222 and some 26 received two doses of the MenACWY control vaccine.

What the authors observed across the whole study: Only five or six AZD1222 recipients were SARS-CoV-2 seropositive at baseline, limiting conclusions about previously exposed vaccinees. In the small 56-69-year group, the increase in depth fell short of significance, most likely because of low power. Spike-specific TCR breadth and depth rose significantly after two AZD1222 doses compared with day 0 and with MenACWY recipients. Participants were mostly white British, with more females than males. The authors suggested clonal diversity may have been underestimated. No day 14 peak-response samples were available, so repertoires were characterized only after the peak T cell response. The whole spike protein was spanned by vaccine-associated CD4 TCRs, and dominant responses were seen in regions 160-218 and 743-854. Nearly half of unique spike-specific TCRs reportedly recognized epitopes outside regions mutated in the B.1.351 and B.1.1.7 variants.

The chain was built from TRBV28 and TRBJ1-5, and TRBD1 matches 7 of the central bases. The TCR was taken from an adult in good health. The sequencing used peripheral blood, collected on day 0 of AZD1222 vaccination. This receptor has the CDR3 CASSDDRANQPQHF. The DNA reads TGTGCCAGCAGTGACGACAGGGCTAATCAGCCCCAGCATTTT.